These T cell receptor beta chains were read from a single sample in a study of Graves' ophthalmopathy and Graves' hyperthyroidism. TCRdb fed the multiplex PCR reads into MiXCR, producing one record per CDR3 protein. The data hold about 700,000 distinct CDR3 sequences, with 40% observed a single time. The specimen sequenced was peripheral blood. The receptor set was obtained from an adult man with Graves' ophthalmopathy. Both conserved end residues are part of each CDR3. Each record gives: CDR3 length, J gene, V gene, D gene, clone size, CDR3 DNA, CDR3 protein. The D gene is left open where the match is weak. The size entry is marked missing in some rows and otherwise reads once, few, many or a size class.

len: 14
j_gene: TRBJ1-2
v_gene: TRBV5-1
d_gene: TRBD1
abundance: .
CDR3nt: TGCGCCAGCAGCTCGACAGGGGGCGTCTATGGCTACACCTTC
CDR3aa: CASSSTGGVYGYTF

len: 12
j_gene: TRBJ1-2
v_gene: TRBV2
d_gene: .
abundance: .
CDR3nt: TGTGCCAGCAGTTTTAAGCGGTTTGGCTACACCTTC
CDR3aa: CASSFKRFGYTF

len: 15
j_gene: TRBJ1-1
v_gene: TRBV11-3
d_gene: TRBD1
abundance: few
CDR3nt: TGTGCCAGCAGCCCAGGCGGAGGGGGCCGAACTGAAGCTTTCTTT
CDR3aa: CASSPGGGGRTEAFF

len: 11
j_gene: TRBJ1-1
v_gene: TRBV29-1
d_gene: TRBD1
abundance: .
CDR3nt: TGCAGTTCTCGACAGGGAGCTGAAGCTTTCTTT
CDR3aa: CSSRQGAEAFF

len: 14
j_gene: TRBJ2-7
v_gene: TRBV20-1
d_gene: .
abundance: .
CDR3nt: TGCAGTGCTAGAGATATCTGGATGCCCTACGAGCAGTACTTC
CDR3aa: CSARDIWMPYEQYF

len: 17
j_gene: TRBJ2-7
v_gene: TRBV4-1
d_gene: .
abundance: few
CDR3nt: TGCGCCAGCAGCCAAGAGGCACCTACCGGAACTACGGACGAGCAGTACTTC
CDR3aa: CASSQEAPTGTTDEQYF

len: 16
j_gene: TRBJ1-3
v_gene: TRBV14
d_gene: .
abundance: many
CDR3nt: TGTGCCAGCAGCGTGACGGTGGGGCGCCCTGGAAACACCATATATTTT
CDR3aa: CASSVTVGRPGNTIYF

len: 16
j_gene: TRBJ1-2
v_gene: TRBV20-1
d_gene: TRBD1
abundance: .
CDR3nt: TGCAGTGCTAGTGTATCGGGACAGGGATTTAACTATGGCTACACCTTC
CDR3aa: CSASVSGQGFNYGYTF

len: 13
j_gene: TRBJ2-7
v_gene: TRBV29-1
d_gene: TRBD1
abundance: many
CDR3nt: TGCAGCGTACAGGGGTGGCTCTCCTACGAGCAGTACTTC
CDR3aa: CSVQGWLSYEQYF

len: 15
j_gene: TRBJ2-7
v_gene: TRBV20-1
d_gene: TRBD2
abundance: .
CDR3nt: TGCAGTGCTAGACGGACTAGCGGTTACGCTGGCGAGCAGTACTTC
CDR3aa: CSARRTSGYAGEQYF

len: 15
j_gene: TRBJ2-2
v_gene: TRBV2
d_gene: TRBD2
abundance: many
CDR3nt: TGTGCCAGCAGCGTCGAACTAGCGGGCACCGGGGAGCTGTTTTTT
CDR3aa: CASSVELAGTGELFF

len: 14
j_gene: TRBJ1-1
v_gene: TRBV12-3/TRBV12-4
d_gene: .
abundance: .
CDR3nt: TGTGCCAGCAGACGGACAGCTATGAACACTGAAGCTTTCTTT
CDR3aa: CASRRTAMNTEAFF

len: 13
j_gene: TRBJ2-5
v_gene: TRBV29-1
d_gene: .
abundance: many
CDR3nt: TGCAGCGCCGTCGGGACTGAGCAAGAGACCCAGTACTTC
CDR3aa: CSAVGTEQETQYF

len: 14
j_gene: TRBJ1-1
v_gene: TRBV7-9
d_gene: .
abundance: .
CDR3nt: TGTGCCAGCAGCTTGGGGGCCCTGGGGACTGAAGCTTTCTTT
CDR3aa: CASSLGALGTEAFF

len: 16
j_gene: TRBJ1-2
v_gene: TRBV24-1
d_gene: .
abundance: .
CDR3nt: TGTGCCACCAGTGACCCCAACAGGGTAATCAGGAGTGGCTACACCTTC
CDR3aa: CATSDPNRVIRSGYTF

len: 15
j_gene: TRBJ1-1
v_gene: TRBV7-9
d_gene: TRBD1
abundance: many
CDR3nt: TGTGCCAGCAGCCAGTCAGGGGGCGCGGAGACTGAAGCTTTCTTT
CDR3aa: CASSQSGGAETEAFF

len: 13
j_gene: TRBJ2-7
v_gene: TRBV5-1
d_gene: .
abundance: .
CDR3nt: TGCGCCAGCAAGTATGCGGATAACTACGAGCAGTACTTC
CDR3aa: CASKYADNYEQYF

len: 15
j_gene: TRBJ1-6
v_gene: TRBV10-3
d_gene: .
abundance: .
CDR3nt: TGTGCCATCAGCTCAGCCAGGGGATCTGGATCACCCCTCCACTTT
CDR3aa: CAISSARGSGSPLHF

len: 13
j_gene: TRBJ1-1
v_gene: TRBV7-9
d_gene: .
abundance: few
CDR3nt: TGTGCCAGCAGTCCCCAGAGGGTTGCTGAAGCTTTCTTT
CDR3aa: CASSPQRVAEAFF

len: 15
j_gene: TRBJ1-1
v_gene: TRBV5-8
d_gene: .
abundance: few
CDR3nt: TGTGCCAGCAGCTTGGCGGCGGCCCCATTGACTGAAGCTTTCTTT
CDR3aa: CASSLAAAPLTEAFF

len: 13
j_gene: TRBJ1-1
v_gene: TRBV7-9
d_gene: TRBD1
abundance: .
CDR3nt: TGTGCCAGCAGGCGGACAGGGGACGGTGAAGCTTTCTTT
CDR3aa: CASRRTGDGEAFF

len: 17
j_gene: TRBJ1-5
v_gene: TRBV2
d_gene: TRBD1
abundance: .
CDR3nt: TGTGCCAGCAGTTTGTGGGGACAGGGCTTCCGAGGTCAGCCCCAGCATTTT
CDR3aa: CASSLWGQGFRGQPQHF

len: 13
j_gene: TRBJ1-4
v_gene: TRBV10-3
d_gene: TRBD1
abundance: .
CDR3nt: TGTGCCACCGGGACAGGGGAGGATGAAAAACTGTTTTTT
CDR3aa: CATGTGEDEKLFF

len: 15
j_gene: TRBJ1-2
v_gene: TRBV11-1
d_gene: .
abundance: .
CDR3nt: TGTGCCAGCAGCCAGGAGAGTAAATTAAACTATGGCTACACCTTC
CDR3aa: CASSQESKLNYGYTF

len: 14
j_gene: TRBJ1-3
v_gene: TRBV9
d_gene: TRBD1
abundance: .
CDR3nt: TGTGCCAGCAGCGTAACAGGGGGGGGAAACACCATATATTTT
CDR3aa: CASSVTGGGNTIYF

len: 15
j_gene: TRBJ1-2
v_gene: TRBV11-2
d_gene: .
abundance: .
CDR3nt: TGTGCCAGCCTTGGGTTTGAGGGCTACGACTATGGCTACACCTTC
CDR3aa: CASLGFEGYDYGYTF

len: 14
j_gene: TRBJ1-2
v_gene: TRBV5-4
d_gene: .
abundance: .
CDR3nt: TGTGCCAGCAGCTTGGAGGCAGAGGATTGGGGCTACACCTTC
CDR3aa: CASSLEAEDWGYTF

len: 15
j_gene: TRBJ1-5
v_gene: TRBV12-3/TRBV12-4
d_gene: .
abundance: few
CDR3nt: TGTGCCAGCAGTTTATCGGCAGGGAGAGATCAGCCCCAGCATTTT
CDR3aa: CASSLSAGRDQPQHF

len: 13
j_gene: TRBJ1-2
v_gene: TRBV24-1
d_gene: .
abundance: many
CDR3nt: TGTGCCACCAGCGCAGACAGCAAGTATGGCTACACCTTC
CDR3aa: CATSADSKYGYTF

len: 14
j_gene: TRBJ2-7
v_gene: TRBV5-6
d_gene: .
abundance: .
CDR3nt: TGTGCCAGCACCGAAAGGGGGGACTCCTACGAGCAGTACTTC
CDR3aa: CASTERGDSYEQYF

len: 12
j_gene: TRBJ2-5
v_gene: TRBV28
d_gene: .
abundance: .
CDR3nt: TGTGCCAGCAGCGGGGCGCGAGAGACCCAGTACTTC
CDR3aa: CASSGARETQYF